Presented here are 5 T cell receptor beta chains from one specimen sequenced in a study of blood T cell repertoires in COVID-19. Assay used: immunoSEQ multiplex PCR; TCRdb lists only in-frame clones, some missing. The sample contains more than 200,000 clones, approximately 88% of which appear only once. Sequencing was performed on peripheral blood. These TCRs come from a man between 40 and 49 years old with acute or convalescent COVID-19.

V gene TRBV7-8 combines with J gene TRBJ2-3; D is uncertain. CDR1 SGHVS and CDR2 FQNEAQ come from the germline V gene. CDR3 length: 13 residues. The ends were cut back, 5 bases at V and 11 bases at J, with 17 bases in the middle. CDR3 nucleotide sequence: TGTGCCAGCAGCCCTCTCACGGTAGAGGAGCAGTATTTT. This translates into CASSPLTVEEQYF. Full variable domain (rest looked up from reference TRBV7-8 and TRBJ2-3): GAGVSQSPRYKVAKRGQDVALRCDPISGHVSLFWYQQALGQGPEFLTYFQNEAQLDKSGLPSDRFFAERPEGSVSTLKIQRTQQEDSAVYLCASSPLTVEEQYFGPGTRLTVL.

The rearrangement uses TRBV11-3 and TRBJ2-7, with D perhaps TRBD2 (6 bases). CDR3 length: 16 amino acids. Looked up from germline, CDR1 is SGHNT and CDR2 is YENEEA. Trimming removed 5 bases at V and 2 bases at J, with 19 bases between. The CDR3 reads CASSRAWGVPPYEQYF. The CDR3 DNA reads TGTGCCAGCAGCCGCGCCTGGGGGGTACCTCCCTACGAGCAGTACTTC.

This clone was seen only a few times. The chain recombines TRBV19 with TRBJ2-1; 8 nucleotides agree with TRBD1. CDR1 is LNHDA and CDR2 is SQIVND in the germline V gene (reference sequence). V shed 0 bases and J 7 bases; nucleotides not matched to a gene: 5. CDR3 size: 15 residues. In DNA form, the CDR3 reads TGTGCCAGTAGTATAGAGGACAGGGTGGGAAATGAGCAGTTCTTC. It encodes CASSIEDRVGNEQFF.

This clone was recorded only once. The chain employs TRBV18 and TRBJ2-3; TRBD2 aligns across 7 bases. V shed 3 bases, J shed 2 bases, and the junction held 8 bases outside the gene matches. Germline V gene sequence: CDR1 KGHSH, CDR2 LQKENI. This CDR3 has 16 residues. The CDR3 region is CASSPRGLLSTDTQYF. CDR3 sequence (DNA): TGTGCCAGCTCACCCCGGGGACTATTATCCACAGATACGCAGTATTTT.

The chain links TRBV19 to TRBJ1-2; 7 bases are a match to TRBD1. The CDR3 length is 14 residues. CDR1 LNHDA and CDR2 SQIVND come from the germline V gene (reference sequence). The junction had 11 bases not matched to a gene; V was cut back by 5 bases and J by 8 bases. The CDR3 bases are TGTGCCAGTAGTGCAAACGGACAGGTGGGCGGCTACACCTTC. Translating it yields CASSANGQVGGYTF.